The rows below give T cell receptor beta chains drawn from one sample of a study of blood T cell repertoires in COVID-19. Data came from immunoSEQ multiplex PCR; TCRdb stores just in-frame clones and leaves some out. The data contain about 150,000 clones, roughly 87% of them singletons. The sequenced sample consisted of PBMCs or T cells enriched from blood (not recorded which). The receptors come from a woman between 40 and 55 years old who had been exposed to COVID-19. Both conserved end residues are part of each CDR3. Each record gives: J gene, V gene, D gene, clone size, CDR3 protein, CDR3 DNA. The D gene is left open where the match is weak. Size tells how often a clone was seen (once, few, many) or the class of an expanded clone, and some rows leave it out.

TRBJ1-5 | TRBV7-2 | TRBD1 | - | CASSPWTGRDQPQHF | TGTGCCAGCAGCCCCTGGACAGGGAGGGATCAGCCCCAGCATTTT
TRBJ1-1 | TRBV28 | - | - | CASSLRQAEAFF | TGTGCCAGCAGTTTACGCCAGGCCGAAGCTTTCTTT
TRBJ1-6 | TRBV19 | - | - | CASSVKGAPLHF | TGTGCCAGTAGTGTCAAAGGGGCCCCCCTCCACTTT
TRBJ2-3 | TRBV5-4 | TRBD2 | - | CASSLASGGSTLQYF | TGTGCCAGCAGCTTGGCCAGCGGGGGGTCGACCTTGCAGTATTTT
TRBJ2-2 | TRBV7-2 | TRBD2 | - | CASSWKTSGNGELFF | TGTGCCAGCAGCTGGAAGACTAGCGGGAATGGGGAGCTGTTTTTT
TRBJ1-5 | TRBV28 | - | once | CASTPPVRVGNRPQHF | TGTGCCAGCACGCCCCCCGTGAGAGTTGGTAATCGGCCCCAGCATTTT
TRBJ2-3 | TRBV19 | - | - | CASSILSGVASDTQYF | TGTGCCAGTAGTATCCTTTCGGGTGTAGCATCAGATACGCAGTATTTT
TRBJ1-2 | TRBV6-5 | TRBD1 | - | CASTKDRGSYGYTF | TGTGCCAGCACCAAGGACAGGGGAAGCTATGGCTACACCTTC
TRBJ1-1 | TRBV5-6 | TRBD1 | - | CASSIRTGGNTEAFF | TGTGCCAGCAGCATCCGGACAGGGGGGAACACTGAAGCTTTCTTT
TRBJ2-7 | TRBV7-9 | - | - | CASSSGGPVGEQYF | TGTGCCAGCAGCTCCGGAGGGCCGGTGGGAGAGCAGTACTTC
TRBJ2-5 | TRBV14 | - | - | CASSQEAPQETQYF | TGTGCCAGCAGCCAAGAGGCCCCCCAAGAGACCCAGTACTTC
TRBJ1-2 | TRBV7-9 | - | - | CASSETTVEANYGYTF | TGTGCCAGCAGCGAAACGACCGTTGAGGCTAACTATGGCTACACCTTC
TRBJ2-4 | TRBV25-1 | - | - | CASSARAGLSKNIQYF | TGTGCCAGCAGTGCGCGTGCGGGGTTGTCCAAAAACATTCAGTACTTC
TRBJ1-1 | TRBV19 | - | once | CASTSTGNTEAFF | TGTGCCAGTACTTCGACAGGGAACACTGAAGCTTTCTTT
TRBJ2-1 | TRBV7-9 | TRBD2 | - | CASSTGTSGSNEQFF | TGTGCCAGCAGTACCGGGACTAGCGGGTCGAATGAGCAGTTCTTC
TRBJ1-6 | TRBV5-6 | TRBD1 | - | CASSLAGTGQSPLHF | TGTGCCAGCAGCTTGGCCGGGACAGGGCAATCACCCCTCCACTTT